This T cell receptor beta chain was documented in a study of blood T cell repertoires in COVID-19 (dated by TCRdb to the early 2020s). General notes on the study: Samples from collaborators originated in the United States, Italy and Spain and spanned both the acute and convalescent phases of COVID-19. Subjects who had been exposed to COVID-19, were actively infected with it, or had recovered from it provided the deeply sampled blood TCRbeta repertoires that made up the dataset. The material from the prospective study consisted of cDNA or gDNA derived from T cells, B-cell-depleted T cells, or PBMCs. Where available, HLA class I and class II types were taken from metadata supplied by the sample provider and were not determined by assay-based typing. A freely available public database, intended as a resource for researchers studying the immune response to SARS-CoV-2, is where the repertoires were released. Samples were obtained from the ongoing ImmuneRACE study (first 160 participants) and from 1,254 subjects provided by 6 global collaborators. A de-identified subject ID, COVID-19 status, age in years and sex were almost always included in the sample metadata.

What the work shows at the level of the full study, not this receptor alone: The amount of clinical and demographic metadata varied by source and participant and was provided uncurated.

TCRbeta CDR3 regions were amplified from genomic DNA by means of the immunoSEQ Assay, a bias-controlled multiplex PCR. The study's processing was this. Nucleated cell counts per sample were estimated from amplification of reference gene primers within the assay. To quantify the absolute abundance of each unique TCRbeta CDR3 rearrangement, sequence reads were collapsed and filtered. Productive Simpson clonality was computed per sample as the square root of Simpson's diversity index over productive rearrangements. Drawn from immuneACCESS, this table holds only the in-frame rearrangements with V and J called that TCRdb kept. Clones are partly lost; checked studies trace under half to an unresolved V gene and leave the rest unexplained. That table furnishes V, J and clone size, whereas the DNA furnished D and trimming. This sample holds approximately 280,000 clones; around nine tenths were observed only once. Roughly 6.3% of the sample goes to the ten largest clones.

Participants in the prospective study were aged roughly 18 to 90 years, lived in 20 to 25 United States geographic areas, and enrolled through a virtual design. In the prospective study, cohorts were assigned on the basis of participant-reported clinical history obtained from a screening survey and a study questionnaire. For ImmuneRACE Cohort 3, a participant was defined as recovered based on two consecutive negative NP/OP PCR tests, clearance by a healthcare professional, or resolution of symptoms. In the prospective study, whole blood, serum and a nasopharyngeal or oropharyngeal swab were collected from each participant by mobile phlebotomists. Participants in the prospective study had the option to provide additional blood draws and questionnaires over a roughly 2-month period. Before DNA extraction, blood samples from the prospective study were shipped at room temperature or frozen. In this sample, this clone turned up a few times. Its antigen is not yet known. No clone much larger than this one lies a single base away; base qualities are absent.

The CDR3 numbers 14 residues from cysteine through phenylalanine. The only DNA kept is the CDR3, 42 bases in frame from the first base. Via the germline V gene (reference sequence), CDR1 is DFQATT and CDR2 SNEGSKA. Deletion took 3 bases off V and 2 bases off J, with a span of 8 bases between the germline ends. Sequenced: PBMCs or T cells enriched from blood (not recorded which). This sequence originates from a middle-aged woman who had recovered from COVID-19. The V and J genes are TRBV20-1 and TRBJ2-6; too little of a D gene remains to name it. The CDR3 reads as follows: CSASKHPGANVLTF. The DNA sequence is as follows: TGCAGTGCTAGTAAGCACCCTGGGGCCAACGTCCTGACTTTC.